The source of this TCR beta chain is a study of T cells in Graves' hyperthyroidism and ophthalmopathy. Study-level information: Pretreatment peripheral blood was obtained at initial diagnosis.

Germline V gene lookup returns CDR1 MNHNS and CDR2 SASEGT. The CDR3 has 12 amino acids. V was clipped by 5 bases and J by 4 bases, with 8 bases between them. Whole-study findings and limits: Ophthalmopathy was distinguished from stable hyperthyroidism by 13 V-J signatures.

Amplification targeted TCR beta CDR3 regions from RNA transcripts. The TCR CDR3 was amplified in a first-round RT-PCR using the HTBI primer set. TCRdb re-called the multiplex PCR reads with MiXCR, one entry per CDR3 protein. This table has about 400,000 distinct CDR3 sequences, roughly 14% appearing once. This clonotype was detected ten times or more. Its target is not known. Patients having uncontrolled infection, another autoimmune disease, pregnancy or lactation were not included. This sequence originates from a man younger than 35 with Graves' ophthalmopathy. The chain links TRBV6-1 to TRBJ1-2; tentative D call: TRBD1 (5 bases). Sequencing input: blood. CDR3 in amino acids: CASSYTGYGYTF. The DNA for the CDR3 is TGTGCCAGCAGTTACACAGGCTATGGCTACACCTTC.